These 30 T cell receptor beta chains share one sample of origin, sequenced in a study of blood T cell repertoires in COVID-19. Profiled with immunoSEQ multiplex PCR; TCRdb holds only in-frame clones, not every one. Here the sample spans some 160,000 clones, 65% to 90% being singletons. Specimen: peripheral blood. The receptors derive from a human donor in a cohort sampled during active COVID-19.

The rearrangement joins TRBV6-4 to TRBJ2-3, with 11 bases identical to TRBD2. This CDR3 comprises 14 residues. V was pared by 8 bases and J by 2 bases, with 3 bases of the junction left unmatched. Germline values: CDR1 MRHNA, CDR2 SNTAGT. The CDR3 loop is CASATSGNTDTQYF. In DNA form, the CDR3 reads TGTGCCAGCGCGACTAGCGGGAACACAGATACGCAGTATTTT.

The chain employs TRBV28 and TRBJ2-7, with 9 bases aligning to TRBD1. The trim removed 5 bases at V and 5 bases at J, leaving 7 bases unmatched. The CDR3 has 14 residues. Germline V gene lookup returns CDR1 MDHEN and CDR2 SYDVKM. CDR3 nucleotide sequence: TGTGCCAGCAGTCGTCCGGGACAGGGCCACGAGCAGTACTTC. This gives the protein CASSRPGQGHEQYF.

CDR3 sequence: CASSLGQSYEQYF. In DNA form, the CDR3 reads TGTGCCAGCAGCCTGGGACAGTCCTACGAGCAGTACTTC. This chain uses TRBV5-8 with TRBJ2-7, with 7 bases fitting TRBD1. V lost 4 bases to trimming and J lost 1 base; unmatched junction nucleotides: 2. The CDR3 extends over 13 amino acids. Germline V CDR1 and CDR2: SGHTS, YDEGEE.

This sequence joins TRBV7-9 and TRBJ2-7; no reliable D call. Germline V gives CDR1 SEHNR, CDR2 FQNEAQ (reference sequence). The CDR3 contains 12 residues. Trimming removed 1 base at V and 9 bases at J, with 10 bases between. CDR3 sequence: CASSLGESGQYF. As DNA, the CDR3 is TGTGCCAGCAGCTTAGGCGAATCCGGGCAGTACTTC.

The chain links TRBV3-1 (or the pseudogene TRBV3-2) to TRBJ1-1; tentatively, D is TRBD1 (6 bases). Germline CDR1 LGHDT, CDR2 YNNKEL (reference sequence). The CDR3 totals 16 residues. Trimming pared 1 base from V and 0 bases from J, leaving 12 bases between. The CDR3 loop is CASSQGQAVLNTEAFF. CDR3 nucleotide sequence: TGTGCCAGCAGCCAAGGACAGGCCGTTTTGAACACTGAAGCTTTCTTT.

This rearrangement joins TRBV4-2 to TRBJ2-2; 7 positions match TRBD2. Germline V gene data show CDR1 as LGHNA and CDR2 as YNFKEQ. V lost 0 bases, J lost 4 bases, and 2 bases stayed unmatched. This CDR3 has 15 residues. The CDR3 protein is CASSQETGGTGELFF. DNA for the CDR3: TGTGCCAGCAGCCAAGAGACGGGGGGCACCGGGGAGCTGTTTTTT.

This chain joins TRBV19 and TRBJ1-6; tentative D call: TRBD1 (6 bases). V was pared by 8 bases and J by 0 bases, with 20 bases between. The CDR3 is made up of 18 amino acids. From germline, CDR1 is LNHDA and CDR2 SQIVND (reference sequence). CDR3 residues: CASRSIGGAGSYNSPLHF. The CDR3 nucleotides are TGTGCCAGTCGGAGTATAGGGGGGGCCGGCTCCTATAATTCACCCCTCCACTTT.

V gene TRBV3-1 (or the pseudogene TRBV3-2) combines with J gene TRBJ2-7; 9 nucleotides agree with TRBD2. CDR3 length: 16 amino acids. The junction had 7 bases not matched to a gene; V was cut back by 2 bases and J by 2 bases. The germline CDR1 and CDR2 sequences are LGHDT and YNNKEL (reference sequence). This CDR3 reads CASSQTGASGAYEQYF. In DNA form, the CDR3 reads TGTGCCAGCAGCCAAACCGGGGCTAGCGGGGCCTACGAGCAGTACTTC.

The V call is TRBV19, the J call TRBJ2-7; 15 bases match TRBD2. The CDR3 is 18 residues long. The V and J ends lost 9 bases and 3 bases, in that order; junction bases with no gene match: 15. CDR1 is LNHDA, CDR2 SQIVND, per germline (reference sequence). The CDR3 loop is CARGLAGGQKGWVYEQYF. For the CDR3, the DNA is TGTGCCAGAGGACTAGCGGGGGGGCAAAAAGGTTGGGTCTACGAGCAGTACTTC.

This clone has only a few counts. J is TRBJ1-2 and V is TRBV19; 7 nucleotides match TRBD1. Germline-derived CDR1 and CDR2 are LNHDA and SQIVND (reference sequence). V shed 6 bases and J 2 bases; nucleotides not matched to a gene: 0. The CDR3 has 12 amino acids. CDR3 residues: CASRGQNYGYTF. CDR3 bases: TGTGCCAGTAGGGGACAGAACTATGGCTACACCTTC.

The V call is TRBV27, the J call TRBJ2-1, with D possibly being TRBD2 (6 bases). Germline CDR1 MNHEY, CDR2 SMNVEV (reference sequence). Trimming left V 8 bases short and J 1 base short, with 15 bases between. There are 15 residues in the CDR3. CDR3 in amino acids: CASGWAGTSYNEQFF. The CDR3 DNA reads TGTGCCAGCGGTTGGGCCGGGACTTCCTACAATGAGCAGTTCTTC.

CDR3 region: CASSFEGAMVAFF. In DNA form, the CDR3 reads TGTGCCAGCAGTTTCGAAGGGGCTATGGTAGCTTTCTTT. The chain recombines TRBV12-3 or TRBV12-4 with TRBJ1-1, with D tentatively TRBD1 (5 bases). The CDR3 is 13 amino acids. The germline V and J ends were trimmed by 3 bases and 10 bases, with 15 bases remaining between them.

The genes are TRBV9 and TRBJ2-3, with 9 bases identical to TRBD1. Germline V gives CDR1 SGDLS, CDR2 YYNGEE. Germline trimming cut 0 bases from V and 2 bases from J; bases unmatched to any gene: 4. The CDR3 has 16 amino acids. CDR3 DNA: TGTGCCAGCAGCGTAGCCACAGGGGGCTTCACAGATACGCAGTATTTT. Translation gives CASSVATGGFTDTQYF.

The chain recombines TRBV7-2 with TRBJ1-6; D is ambiguous. Germline loops: CDR1 SGHTA, CDR2 FQGNSA. V shed 5 bases and J shed 9 bases, with 11 bases lying between them. The CDR3 sequence is 13 residues long. The CDR3 loop reads CASSTYRGSPLHF. The CDR3 nucleotides read TGTGCCAGCAGCACATACCGGGGTTCACCCCTCCACTTT.

This clone was seen a single time. The chain couples TRBV7-2 to TRBJ2-7; D possibly corresponds to TRBD2 (8 bases). Germline V gene lookup returns CDR1 SGHTA and CDR2 FQGNSA. The CDR3 consists of 16 residues. Between the trimmed V and J ends, which lost 3 bases and 0 bases, there was a span of 15 bases. DNA for the CDR3: TGTGCCAGCAGCTTTTCGGGGGGGGACAGCTCCTACGAGCAGTACTTC. As protein: CASSFSGGDSSYEQYF. Full variable domain (rest looked up from reference TRBV7-2 and TRBJ2-7): GAGVSQSPSNKVTEKGKDVELRCDPISGHTALYWYRQSLGQGLEFLIYFQGNSAPDKSGLPSDRFSAERTGGSVSTLTIQRTQQEDSAVYLCASSFSGGDSSYEQYFGPGTRLTVT.

The CDR3 loop is CATSDPGRYEQYF. Here the CDR3 DNA reads TGTGCCACCAGTGATCCGGGTCGCTACGAGCAGTACTTC. The chain joins TRBV24-1 to TRBJ2-7; D ambiguous. V gave up 3 bases and J gave up 3 bases, with 8 bases separating them. Germline loops: CDR1 KGHDR, CDR2 SFDVKD. The CDR3 runs 13 residues.

The V call is TRBV5-4, the J call TRBJ2-7, with TRBD2 matching 15 bases. CDR3 length: 17 amino acids. Looked up from germline, CDR1 is SGHNT and CDR2 is YYREEE (reference sequence). Trimming at V came to 3 bases and at J to 4 bases, leaving 8 bases not matched to a gene. DNA of the CDR3: TGTGCCAGCAGCTGGGGACTAGCGGGAGGCCGGGGTTACGAGCAGTACTTC. Its translation is CASSWGLAGGRGYEQYF.

The chain carries TRBV6-5 and TRBJ1-2; perhaps TRBD1 as D (5 bases). The CDR3 runs 15 residues. Germline lookup yields CDR1 MNHEY and CDR2 SVGAGI. Trimming took 0 bases from V and 4 from J, leaving 12 bases between them. The CDR3 protein is CASSYSNQGGYGYTF. CDR3 coding DNA: TGTGCCAGCAGTTACTCCAATCAGGGAGGCTATGGCTACACCTTC.

V is TRBV19 and J is TRBJ2-7, with a possible D match to TRBD1 (5 bases). The V end lost 3 bases, the J end lost 6 bases, and 15 bases lay between the germline ends. CDR3 length: 14 amino acids. The V gene's germline CDR1 is LNHDA and CDR2 SQIVND (reference sequence). The CDR3 loop reads CASSILPDSSEQYF. DNA for the CDR3: TGTGCCAGTAGTATCCTACCTGACAGCTCCGAGCAGTACTTC.

This clone was counted once. Compared with germline, one end of the junction differs, possibly owing to a read error. J is TRBJ2-2 and V is TRBV7-7; D perhaps matches TRBD1 (5 bases). From germline, CDR1 is SSHAT and CDR2 FNYEAQ (reference sequence). This CDR3 is 14 amino acids long. CDR3 loop: CASSLGQNTGELFF. CDR3 bases: TGTGCTAGCAGCTTAGGACAGAACACCGGGGAGCTGTTTTTT.

This chain joins TRBV19 and TRBJ2-7; D not certain. With 6 bases removed from V and 2 bases from J, the gap between germline ends came to 5 bases. Germline assignment: CDR1 LNHDA and CDR2 SQIVND (reference sequence). The CDR3 covers 11 residues. DNA of the CDR3: TGTGCCAGTAGCTTTGCCTACGAGCAGTACTTC. Its protein is CASSFAYEQYF.

The CDR3 protein is CASSIGTSGHTGELFF. Here the CDR3 DNA reads TGTGCCAGCAGCATTGGGACTAGCGGACACACCGGGGAGCTGTTTTTT. The chain combines TRBV5-8 with TRBJ2-2; 11 positions agree with TRBD2. Germline values: CDR1 SGHTS, CDR2 YDEGEE. The CDR3 spans 16 residues. J was trimmed by 3 bases and V by 4 bases; bases with no gene match: 5.

V is TRBV10-3 and J is TRBJ1-5, with 8 bases identical to TRBD1. CDR1 is ENHRY, CDR2 SYGVKD, per germline. The CDR3 sequence is 14 residues long. V trimming: 8 bases; J trimming: 5 bases; junction bases outside the gene matches: 8. CDR3 sequence: CAISKQGEDQPQHF. The CDR3 nucleotides are TGTGCCATCTCAAAACAGGGGGAGGATCAGCCCCAGCATTTT.

The CDR3 sequence: CASSGLGSVNTEAFF. In DNA, the CDR3 is TGTGCCAGCAGCGGCCTGGGGAGTGTGAACACTGAAGCTTTCTTT. The rearrangement uses TRBV9 and TRBJ1-1; no reliable D call. The germline V gene has CDR1 SGDLS and CDR2 YYNGEE. This CDR3 is built from 15 residues. V dropped 3 bases and J dropped 0 bases, with 12 bases sitting between them.

The chain carries TRBV6-5 and TRBJ2-1; 11 bases are shared with TRBD1. Trimming cost V 4 bases and J 14 bases; bases outside gene matches: 4. Per the germline V gene, CDR1 is MNHEY and CDR2 is SVGAGI. The CDR3 has 12 amino acids. CDR3 DNA sequence: TGTGCCAGCAGTTCCGGGGGACAGGGGGAGTTCTTC. Translating it yields CASSSGGQGEFF.

V usage is TRBV11-2 and J usage is TRBJ2-7; TRBD2 aligns across 12 bases. The V gene's germline CDR1 is SGHAT and CDR2 FQNNGV. The CDR3 totals 17 residues. V lost 5 bases and J lost 6; bases outside the gene matches: 14. This CDR3 reads CASSNHGGASGGAEQYF. CDR3 DNA: TGTGCCAGCAGCAACCACGGAGGGGCTAGCGGGGGGGCCGAGCAGTACTTC.

This clone was seen a single time. The genes are TRBV6-6 and TRBJ2-1; 9 bases line up with TRBD2. CDR1 and CDR2 (germline): MNHNY, SVGAGI (reference sequence). The CDR3 spans 16 residues. V was pared by 5 bases and J by 2 bases, with 7 bases of the junction left unmatched. CDR3 DNA: TGTGCCAGCAGTACCGACAGCGGGGGGACCTACAATGAGCAGTTCTTC. Encoded protein: CASSTDSGGTYNEQFF.

V and J are TRBV19 and TRBJ1-5; no clear D. The CDR3 is 14 amino acids. V lost 5 bases, J lost 0 bases, and 8 bases lay in between. Germline V gives CDR1 LNHDA, CDR2 SQIVND (reference sequence). DNA of the CDR3: TGTGCCAGTAGTGGGGAGTATAGCAATCAGCCCCAGCATTTT. Amino acid sequence: CASSGEYSNQPQHF.

This clone was seen only once. V usage is TRBV5-5 and J usage is TRBJ2-5; 9 nucleotides match TRBD2. This CDR3 comprises 15 residues. V lost 6 bases and J lost 4; bases outside the gene matches: 10. CDR1 and CDR2 from the germline V gene are SGHKS and YYEKEE (reference sequence). The CDR3 reads CASTGSGGFGETQYF. The CDR3 DNA reads as TGTGCCAGCACTGGGAGCGGGGGGTTCGGAGAGACCCAGTACTTC.

The V gene is TRBV10-3, the J gene TRBJ1-2, with 9 bases aligning to TRBD1. In germline, CDR1 is ENHRY, CDR2 SYGVKD. V shed 4 bases and J 8 bases; nucleotides not matched to a gene: 8. The CDR3 is made up of 14 amino acids. The CDR3 loop reads CAISGDRAPLGYTF. CDR3 bases: TGTGCCATCAGTGGGGACAGGGCACCGTTGGGCTACACCTTC.